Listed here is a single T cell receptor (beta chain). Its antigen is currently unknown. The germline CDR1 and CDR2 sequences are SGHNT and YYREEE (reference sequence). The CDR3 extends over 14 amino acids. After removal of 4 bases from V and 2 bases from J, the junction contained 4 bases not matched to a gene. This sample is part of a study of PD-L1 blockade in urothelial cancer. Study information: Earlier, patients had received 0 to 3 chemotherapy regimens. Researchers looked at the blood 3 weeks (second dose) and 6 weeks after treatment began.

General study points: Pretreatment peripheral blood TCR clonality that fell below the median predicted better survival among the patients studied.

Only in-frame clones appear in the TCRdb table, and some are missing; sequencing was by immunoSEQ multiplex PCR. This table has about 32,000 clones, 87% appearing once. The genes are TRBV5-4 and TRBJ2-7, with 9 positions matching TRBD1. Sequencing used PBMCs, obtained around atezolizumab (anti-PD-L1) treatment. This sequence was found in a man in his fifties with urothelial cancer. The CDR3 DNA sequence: TGTGCCAGCAGCAGCGACAGGGGGGCCTACGAGCAGTACTTC. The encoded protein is CASSSDRGAYEQYF.